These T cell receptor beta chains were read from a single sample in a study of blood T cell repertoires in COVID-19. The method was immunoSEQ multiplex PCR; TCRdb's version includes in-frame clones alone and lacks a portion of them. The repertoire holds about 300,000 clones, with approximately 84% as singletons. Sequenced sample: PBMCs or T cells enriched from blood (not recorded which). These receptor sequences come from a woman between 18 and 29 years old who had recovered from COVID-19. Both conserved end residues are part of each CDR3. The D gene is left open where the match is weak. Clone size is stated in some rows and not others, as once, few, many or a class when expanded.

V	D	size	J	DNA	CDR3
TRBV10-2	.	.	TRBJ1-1	TGCGCCAGCAGTGAGCCCGTGACAGGGAACACTGAAGCTTTCTTT	CASSEPVTGNTEAFF
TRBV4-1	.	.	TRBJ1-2	TGCGCCAGCAGCCAAGAAGAGCATGGCTACACCTTC	CASSQEEHGYTF
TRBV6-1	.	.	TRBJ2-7	TGTGCCAGCAGTGAAGGAGCCCGGTGGTACGAGCAGTACTTC	CASSEGARWYEQYF
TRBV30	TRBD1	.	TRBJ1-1	TGTGCCTGGTTAGGGGGCCGAATGGGGACTGAAGCTTTCTTT	CAWLGGRMGTEAFF
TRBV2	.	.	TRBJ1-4	TGTGCCAGCAGGAGCACAGTCACTAATGAAAAACTGTTTTTT	CASRSTVTNEKLFF
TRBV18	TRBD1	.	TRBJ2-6	TGTGCCAGCTCACCGACAGGGGGCGACAACGTCCTGACTTTC	CASSPTGGDNVLTF
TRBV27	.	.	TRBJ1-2	TGTGCCAGCAAATTACAGGGTGACTATGGCTACACCTTC	CASKLQGDYGYTF
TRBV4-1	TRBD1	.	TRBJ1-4	TGCGCCAGCAGCCAACTCCCGGGACAGGGGACGAGAGAACTGTTTTTT	CASSQLPGQGTRELFF
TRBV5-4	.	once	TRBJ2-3	TGTGCCAGCAGCTTGGTGACCCTGGGCCTCAGCACAGATACGCAGTATTTT	CASSLVTLGLSTDTQYF
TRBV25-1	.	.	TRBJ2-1	TGTGCCAGCAGTGACCCCCCTTGCGCTACCTACAATGAGCAGTTCTTC	CASSDPPCATYNEQFF
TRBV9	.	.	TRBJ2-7	TGTGCCAGCAGCGTAGAGGCAGGGTGGACCGAGCAGTACTTC	CASSVEAGWTEQYF
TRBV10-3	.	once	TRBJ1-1	TGTGCCATCAGTGGGTCAGGGGCGGACACTGAAGCTTTCTTT	CAISGSGADTEAFF
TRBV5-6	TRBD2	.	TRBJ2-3	TGTGCCGGAGAGCGGGAGGGCGGCACAGATACGCAGTATTTT	CAGEREGGTDTQYF
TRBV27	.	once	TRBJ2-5	TGTGCCAGCAGTTTAAGGGCAGGGGAGACCCAGTACTTC	CASSLRAGETQYF
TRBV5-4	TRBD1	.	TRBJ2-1	TGTGCCAGCAGCTCGACAGGGGGCGCGTACAATGAGCAGTTCTTC	CASSSTGGAYNEQFF
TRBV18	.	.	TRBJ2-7	TGTGCCAGCTCACCCGAGGGCTCACACGAGCAGTACTTC	CASSPEGSHEQYF
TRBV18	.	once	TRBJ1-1	TGTGCCAGCTCACCTGTCAGGGGTACTGAAGCTTTCTTT	CASSPVRGTEAFF
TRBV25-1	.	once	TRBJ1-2	TGTGCCAGCAGTGAATTAGGAGACTCGTATGGCTACACCTTC	CASSELGDSYGYTF
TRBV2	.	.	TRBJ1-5	TGTGCCAGCAGCCAACAGGGACAGCCCCAGCATTTT	CASSQQGQPQHF
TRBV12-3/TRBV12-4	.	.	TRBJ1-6	TGTGCCAGCAGTTTTACTGATTCACCCCTCCACTTT	CASSFTDSPLHF
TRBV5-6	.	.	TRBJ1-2	TGTGCCAGCAGCTACGGGGACATAATCTCTGGTACTAATGGCTACACCTTC	CASSYGDIISGTNGYTF
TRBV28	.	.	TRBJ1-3	TGTGCCAGCAGTTTTAGGGCAGGGGAGAGGGTCTCTGGAAACACCATATATTTT	CASSFRAGERVSGNTIYF
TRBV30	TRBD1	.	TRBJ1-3	TGTGCCTGGAGTCATTCTACAGGGGGAACTTCTGGAAACACCATATATTTT	CAWSHSTGGTSGNTIYF
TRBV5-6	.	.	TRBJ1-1	TGTGCCAGCAGCCCCCTGGGAGAATTGAACACTGAAGCTTTCTTT	CASSPLGELNTEAFF
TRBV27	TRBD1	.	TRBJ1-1	TGTGCCAGCCAAAGACAGGGTCTGTCGGAAGCTTTCTTT	CASQRQGLSEAFF
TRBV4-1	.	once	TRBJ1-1	TGCGCCAGCAGCCATACACTCGGGACACTGAACACTGAAGCTTTCTTT	CASSHTLGTLNTEAFF
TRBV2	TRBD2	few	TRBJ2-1	TGTGCCAGCAGTGTAAGCGGGAGGGCAGACAATGAGCAGTTCTTC	CASSVSGRADNEQFF
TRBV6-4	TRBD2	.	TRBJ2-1	TGTGCCAGCAGTGTAAGCGGGAGCTCCTACAATGAGCAGTTCTTC	CASSVSGSSYNEQFF
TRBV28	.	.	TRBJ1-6	TGTGCCAGCAGAGATAGACAGGAATGGGGGGGCTCCTATAATTCACCCCTCCACTTT	CASRDRQEWGGSYNSPLHF
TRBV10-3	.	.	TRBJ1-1	TGTGCCATCAGTGAGTCGCGAGACACTGAAGCTTTCTTT	CAISESRDTEAFF
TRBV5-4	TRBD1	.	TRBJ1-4	TGTGCCAGCAGTCCGGGACAGGGGAGGGAAAAACTGTTTTTT	CASSPGQGREKLFF
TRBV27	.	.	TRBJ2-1	TGTGCCAGCAGTGACAGGCCCAATGAGCAGTTCTTC	CASSDRPNEQFF
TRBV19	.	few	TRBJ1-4	TGTGCCAGTAGTATAGGAGGAACAACTAATGAAAAACTGTTTTTT	CASSIGGTTNEKLFF
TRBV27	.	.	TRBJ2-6	TGTGCCAGCAGTCCGTCCTTGGGGGCCGCTGGGGCCAACGTCCTGACTTTC	CASSPSLGAAGANVLTF
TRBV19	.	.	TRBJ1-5	TGTGCCAGTAGTATAGTAGGGGATAGCAATCAGCCCCAGCATTTT	CASSIVGDSNQPQHF
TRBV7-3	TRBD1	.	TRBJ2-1	TGTGCCAGCAGCTTACGGGACAGGTCCCTCGGAGAGCAGTTCTTC	CASSLRDRSLGEQFF
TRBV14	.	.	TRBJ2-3	TGTGCCAGCAGCCAAGAGGGCCGACTAATCAGGTCGCAGTATTTT	CASSQEGRLIRSQYF
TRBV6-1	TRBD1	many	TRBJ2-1	TGTGCCAGCAGTGAAATGGCTCAGGGGACAGGGCTGGATGAGCAGTTCTTC	CASSEMAQGTGLDEQFF
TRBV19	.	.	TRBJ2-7	TGTGCCAGTAGTATTCAGATTACCTCCTACGAGCAGTACTTC	CASSIQITSYEQYF
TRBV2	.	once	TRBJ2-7	TGTGCCAGCGCCAGGGAAACCTACGAGCAGTACTTC	CASARETYEQYF
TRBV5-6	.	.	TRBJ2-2	TGTGCCAGCAGCCTGACAGCCGGGGAGCTGTTTTTT	CASSLTAGELFF
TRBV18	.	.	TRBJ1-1	TGTGCCAGCTCACTTCAGGAGGCTGAAGCTTTCTTT	CASSLQEAEAFF
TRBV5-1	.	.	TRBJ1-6	TGCGCCAGCAGCTTGGCGGGATCCTATAATTCACCCCTCCACTTT	CASSLAGSYNSPLHF
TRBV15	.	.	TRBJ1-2	TGTGCCACCAGCAGAGATAGGGGAACAGCCCTTACAGTGTATGGCTACACCTTC	CATSRDRGTALTVYGYTF
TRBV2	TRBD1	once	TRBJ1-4	TGTGCCAGCAGTTGGCAGGGGGCTGAAAAACTGTTTTTT	CASSWQGAEKLFF
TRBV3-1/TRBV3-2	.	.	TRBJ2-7	TGTGCCAGCAGCCCTTCTTCCTACGAGCAGTACTTC	CASSPSSYEQYF
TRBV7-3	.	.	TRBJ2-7	TGTGCCAGCAGCTTATACAGCTACGAGCAGTACTTC	CASSLYSYEQYF
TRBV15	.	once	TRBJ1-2	TGTGCCACCAGCAGAGATCTCCTCAAAGGGAGAGGATATGGCTACACCTTC	CATSRDLLKGRGYGYTF
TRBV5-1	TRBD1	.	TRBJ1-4	TGCGCCAGCAGTGGGGGACAGGGGGTCCTGGAAAAACTGTTTTTT	CASSGGQGVLEKLFF
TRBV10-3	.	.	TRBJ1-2	TGTGCCATCAGTGAGGGCGCAGCGAACTATGGCTACACCTTC	CAISEGAANYGYTF
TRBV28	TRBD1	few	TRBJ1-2	TGTGCCAGCAGTCAGGGACAGGGAAGGAGAGGCTACACCTTC	CASSQGQGRRGYTF
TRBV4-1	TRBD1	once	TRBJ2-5	TGCGCCAGCAGCCAAGCGTACAGGGGGCAAGAGACCCAGTACTTC	CASSQAYRGQETQYF